This passage covers 13 T cell receptor beta chains from one sample sequenced in a study of CXCR3-negative and CXCR3-positive naive CD8 T cells. Study-level results: More hydrophobic TRB CDR3s were found in CXCR3-positive naive cells than in CXCR3-negative naive cells.

In preparing the TRB cDNA libraries, 5' RACE with UMI labels was used. TCRdb reprocessed the 5' RACE reads and stores each CDR3 protein as one record, lacking DNA. Across roughly 60,000 distinct CDR3 sequences, the top ten clones capture about 0.8% of the sample. What these receptors recognize is not known. The sample was naive CXCR3+ CD8+ T cells from blood. Subset described: CD45RO-CCR7+CD27+CD95- naive CD8+ T cells expressing CXCR3 (TNR3+). These receptors were obtained from a human donor in good health. Some clones in this sample may be carry-over from other donors' samples.

The rearrangement uses TRBV29-1 and TRBJ2-5; TCRdb's D call, TRBD2, is unchecked because there is no DNA. Germline CDR1 and CDR2: SQVTM and ANQGSEA. The CDR3 is 18 residues long. The CDR3 sequence is CSVEDPNSRGLIQETQYF. The full variable domain, completed using reference TRBV29-1 and TRBJ2-5, is SAVISQKPSRDICQRGTSLTIQCQVDSQVTMMFWYRQQPGQSLTLIATANQGSEATYESGFVIDKFPISRPNLTFSTLTVSNMSPEDSSIYLCSVEDPNSRGLIQETQYFGPGTRLLVL.

This chain connects TRBV9 to TRBJ2-7; checking the TCRdb D call of TRBD2 is not possible without DNA. CDR1 is SGDLS and CDR2 is YYNGEE in the germline V gene. This CDR3 comprises 14 residues. CDR3 residues: CASSDGLDRNEQYF. The whole variable domain, remainder taken from reference TRBV9 and TRBJ2-7, is DSGVTQTPKHLITATGQRVTLRCSPRSGDLSVYWYQQSLDQGLQFLIQYYNGEERAKGNILERFSAQQFPDLHSELNLSSLELGDSALYFCASSDGLDRNEQYFGPGTRLTVT.

The J gene is TRBJ1-1, the V gene TRBV7-3. The CDR3 is 15 amino acids. CDR1 is SGHTA and CDR2 is FQGTGA in the germline V gene. CDR3: CASSLMVVGHTEAFF.

V and J are TRBV29-1 and TRBJ2-2. The CDR3 extends over 13 amino acids. Germline V gene lookup returns CDR1 SQVTM and CDR2 ANQGSEA. The CDR3 loop is CSVEDNYTGELFF.

The rearrangement joins TRBV19 to TRBJ1-6. Germline CDR1 reads LNHDA; CDR2 reads SQIVND (reference sequence). The CDR3 loop spans 15 amino acids. The CDR3 here is CASSSPQGGDSPLHF.

The gene calls are TRBV5-1 and TRBJ2-1; TCRdb designates TRBD2, a call that cannot be tested without DNA. This CDR3 has 16 amino acids. From germline, CDR1 is SGHRS and CDR2 YFSETQ. CDR3 sequence: CASSLFGLAGTDEQFF.

The chain uses TRBV12-3 or TRBV12-4 and TRBJ2-6; the D call of TRBD1 rests on TCRdb alone, since no DNA is present to check it. CDR3 size: 17 residues. CDR3 residues: CARETVLTGGGANVLTF.

This chain links TRBV6-5 with TRBJ1-1. The CDR3 spans 13 residues. Germline CDR1 is MNHEY and CDR2 is SVGAGI. The CDR3 loop is CASSDRTNTEAFF.

This sequence joins TRBV7-9 and TRBJ2-1; TCRdb reports TRBD1, a call that lacks DNA to check it against. Germline CDR1 reads SEHNR; CDR2 reads FQNEAQ (reference sequence). This CDR3 spans 16 amino acids. This chain's CDR3 is CASSLEAAGRYNEQFF.

This clonotype is identified as medium-sized from frequency. The V gene is TRBV28, the J gene TRBJ2-3; the TRBD1 assignment by TCRdb is unverifiable without DNA. This CDR3 has 15 amino acids. CDR1 and CDR2 from the germline V gene are MDHEN and SYDVKM. The CDR3 loop reads CASSADRESTDTQYF.

The chain couples TRBV7-9 to TRBJ2-7; without DNA, the TCRdb call of TRBD1 cannot be checked. The CDR3 is made up of 15 amino acids. Germline lookup yields CDR1 SEHNR and CDR2 FQNEAQ (reference sequence). This CDR3 is CASSPFAQGRYEQYF.

V gene TRBV6-2 or TRBV6-3 combines with J gene TRBJ2-2. This CDR3 has 15 amino acids. CDR1 and CDR2 (germline): MNHEY, SVGEGT. The chain's CDR3 is CASSYRGANTGELFF.

The gene calls are TRBV29-1 and TRBJ2-1; TCRdb outputs TRBD1, but without DNA this stays unchecked. Per germline, CDR1 SQVTM and CDR2 ANQGSEA. The CDR3 is 13 amino acids. This CDR3 reads CSVWTGAYNEQFF.